This is a list of T cell receptor beta chains from one sample in a study of blood T cell repertoires in COVID-19. The repertoire was sequenced with immunoSEQ multiplex PCR; TCRdb's copy has only in-frame clones and lacks some. In the table there are 150,000 to 200,000 clones, approximately 78% of which are singletons. Material: PBMCs or T cells enriched from blood (not recorded which). These receptors were taken from a woman in her forties or fifties who had recovered from COVID-19. The conserved cysteine and the conserved F or W are not part of the CDR3 here. The order of the fields is D gene, clone size, V gene, CDR3 protein. D genes are given only for firm matches. Not all rows give a size; the values are once, few, many and, for expanded clones, a class.

>TRBD2|.|TRBV5-1
ASSLPTSGTYNEQF
>TRBD2|.|TRBV19
ASSMTGGRETQY
>TRBD1|once|TRBV28
ASSLAPLGQGSNQPQH
>TRBD1|once|TRBV5-4
ASSPGGQGAGGANVLT
>.|.|TRBV10-3
AISDSVLNTEAF
>TRBD2|.|TRBV10-3
AISDQLAGGSYEQY
>.|.|TRBV25-1
ASSPQGAYQPQH
>.|.|TRBV5-1
ASSSTGSQYNEQF
>.|.|TRBV4-2
ASSQDLMAGIGANVLT
>TRBD2|once|TRBV3-1/TRBV3-2
ASSQGLAGGDTQY
>TRBD1|.|TRBV28
ASSLLTGEWYQETQY
>TRBD2|.|TRBV5-1
ASSLARTSYNEQF
>TRBD1|.|TRBV6-4
ASRDRPNSPLH
>.|once|TRBV25-1
ASSSGTRYGYT
>.|.|TRBV2
ASSGGGETQY
>TRBD2|.|TRBV4-1
ASSQPQRGLARNEQF
>.|many|TRBV5-1
ASGGVNYGYT
>.|.|TRBV5-5
ASSFMQYEQY
>TRBD2|once|TRBV6-5
ASSTGGGDEQY
>TRBD2|.|TRBV5-4
ASSVPAATGLWGDTQY
>.|.|TRBV18
ASSPRAGHTGELF
>TRBD2|once|TRBV27
ASKGTVPSGSSYEQY
>TRBD1|once|TRBV6-5
ASRPQGGEKLF
>.|.|TRBV7-2
ASSLSPGAGYEQY
>TRBD2|.|TRBV4-2
ASSQDEVSGRLYEQY
>TRBD2|.|TRBV19
ASSPAGAETQY
>TRBD2|.|TRBV7-6
ASSLAPASGSTDTQY
>.|.|TRBV28
ASSSVNTEAF
>.|.|TRBV7-2
ASSLRRETQY
>.|.|TRBV6-2/TRBV6-3
ASSSRVGNTEAF
>.|.|TRBV5-4
ASSSLAKSTYEQY
>.|once|TRBV5-5
ASSPREGWTEAF
>TRBD2|.|TRBV7-6
ASSSRDPGGEQY
>.|.|TRBV24-1
ATRNRASAEAF
>.|.|TRBV27
ASSFRSHSNQPQH
>.|.|TRBV5-1
ASSWRQSSGGSWEF
>.|.|TRBV5-6
ASSLATGYEQY
>.|.|TRBV6-1
ASSEESTGWETQY
>.|.|TRBV6-1
ASSDAGAGETQY
>TRBD2|many|TRBV5-6
ASSYLLGLASQEQF
>.|few|TRBV14
ASSPSVRTEAF
>.|.|TRBV2
ARTGYSRETQY
>.|.|TRBV24-1
ATSDSRGYSNQPQH
>TRBD1|.|TRBV5-1
ASSPGQGEEPQH
>TRBD2|.|TRBV11-1
ASSRRTSGRNIEQF
>.|.|TRBV30
ALPRGGYGYT